The 16 T cell receptor beta chains below come from one sample, sequenced in a study of shared clonotypes between healthy human individuals (dated by TCRdb to the early 2020s). Libraries were made using the immunoSEQ multiplex PCR assay. TCRdb obtained this table from immuneACCESS and retained in-frame rearrangements with V and J assigned. These tables miss some clones; where compared with another copy, unresolved V genes account for less than half of the shortfall, and the remainder is unexplained. This sample gives approximately 2,300,000 clones in total; 85% to 95% of them show up just once. Of the sample, about 0.41% falls within the top ten clones. The sample comprised naive CD4+ T cells from PBMCs. The cell subset or site label corresponds to: CD45RA+ positively selected. All receptors come from a man between 18 and 29 years old in good health. Some clones in this sample may be carry-over from other donors' samples.

The CDR3 here is CASILRLGGSRIEQFF. For the CDR3, the DNA is TGTGCCAGTATCCTTCGACTGGGGGGATCCCGCATTGAGCAGTTCTTC. V and J are TRBV19 and TRBJ2-1, with D possibly matching TRBD2 (6 bases). V was pared by 7 bases and J by 9 bases, with 25 bases between. The CDR3 is made up of 16 amino acids. Germline V gene data show CDR1 as LNHDA and CDR2 as SQIVND (reference sequence).

The V call is TRBV5-1, the J call TRBJ2-7; 7 nucleotides agree with TRBD2. The length of the CDR3 is 16 residues. Germline CDR1 SGHRS, CDR2 YFSETQ. The J segment lost 1 base and the V segment lost 2 bases, leaving 9 bases of the junction unmatched. Here the CDR3 reads CASSFSLGGSSYEQYF. The CDR3 DNA reads as TGCGCCAGCAGCTTCTCCCTCGGGGGGTCTTCCTACGAGCAGTACTTC.

This chain connects TRBV7-7 to TRBJ2-1, with a possible D match to TRBD2 (5 bases). The germline gives CDR1 SSHAT, CDR2 FNYEAQ (reference sequence). The V end lost 4 bases, the J end lost 6 bases, and 10 bases lay between the germline ends. This CDR3 is built from 13 residues. The CDR3 is CASSSRAGNEQFF. The CDR3 bases are TGTGCCAGCAGCTCGAGGGCGGGCAATGAGCAGTTCTTC.

V and J are TRBV7-3 and TRBJ2-3; tentative D call: TRBD1 (6 bases). V lost 5 bases, J lost 4 bases, and 19 bases lay in between. Germline V gene lookup returns CDR1 SGHTA and CDR2 FQGTGA. The CDR3 totals 16 residues. CDR3 loop: CASSPNGNRAADTQYF. The CDR3 DNA is TGTGCCAGCAGCCCGAACGGAAACAGGGCCGCAGATACGCAGTATTTT.

V and J are TRBV5-5 and TRBJ2-5; D might be TRBD2 (5 bases). The CDR3 contains 14 residues. The ends were cut back, 4 bases at V and 7 bases at J, with 17 bases in the middle. Germline lookup yields CDR1 SGHKS and CDR2 YYEKEE (reference sequence). CDR3 in amino acids: CASSGGSPGGTQYF. The CDR3 nucleotides are TGTGCCAGCAGCGGCGGGTCGCCAGGTGGGACCCAGTACTTC.

The V and J genes are TRBV11-2 and TRBJ1-3; D is uncertain. CDR1 is SGHAT and CDR2 is FQNNGV in the germline V gene. Trimming stripped 5 bases from V and 0 bases from J, with 11 bases between. This CDR3 is built from 15 residues. CDR3 protein: CASSTLRDSGNTIYF. Here the CDR3 DNA reads TGTGCCAGCAGCACTTTGAGAGACTCTGGAAACACCATATATTTT.

V usage is TRBV6-5 and J usage is TRBJ2-7; 9 nucleotides align to TRBD1. From germline, CDR1 is MNHEY and CDR2 SVGAGI. V was pared by 7 bases and J by 4 bases, with 8 bases of the junction left unmatched. This CDR3 region has 14 residues. The CDR3 is CASMPGQGQYEQYF. The CDR3 bases are TGTGCCAGCATGCCGGGACAGGGACAATACGAGCAGTACTTC.

The chain uses TRBV5-1 and TRBJ1-2; D unresolved. The CDR3 spans 15 residues. Trimming shortened V by 4 bases and J by 5 bases, and 18 bases separated the two germline ends. The germline CDR1 and CDR2 sequences are SGHRS and YFSETQ. The CDR3 bases are TGCGCCAGCAGCCGCCCTGGGGAGGGAGAATATGGCTACACCTTC. Its protein product is CASSRPGEGEYGYTF. Looking up the rest from reference TRBV5-1 and TRBJ1-2 gives the full variable domain: KAGVTQTPRYLIKTRGQQVTLSCSPISGHRSVSWYQQTPGQGLQFLFEYFSETQRNKGNFPGRFSGRQFSNSRSEMNVSTLELGDSALYLCASSRPGEGEYGYTFGSGTRLTVV.

V and J are TRBV5-1 and TRBJ1-3; D might be TRBD1 (6 bases). The germline V gene has CDR1 SGHRS and CDR2 YFSETQ. The CDR3 totals 15 residues. Trimming pared 2 bases from V and 2 bases from J, leaving 11 bases between. DNA of the CDR3: TGCGCCAGCAGCTTAACAGGGAAGGCTGGAAACACCATATATTTT. This translates into CASSLTGKAGNTIYF.

The chain is built from TRBV7-3 and TRBJ2-3, with D perhaps matching TRBD1 (5 bases). CDR1 SGHTA and CDR2 FQGTGA come from the germline V gene. Trimming took 5 bases from V and 6 from J, leaving 15 bases between them. This CDR3 is 14 amino acids long. The CDR3 DNA is TGTGCCAGCAGCCCCCTGGGGCTCAGCGATACGCAGTATTTT. This gives the protein CASSPLGLSDTQYF.

J is TRBJ1-1 and V is TRBV12-2. TRBV12-2 is assigned pseudogene status. This CDR3 contains 14 residues. DNA for the CDR3: TGTGCAAGTCGCTTAGCGAGCCCGAACACTGAAGCTTTCTTT. This translates into CASRLASPNTEAFF.

V usage is TRBV7-3 and J usage is TRBJ2-7; D is ambiguous. The germline V gene encodes CDR1 SGHTA and CDR2 FQGTGA. The CDR3 extends over 14 amino acids. V dropped 4 bases and J dropped 7 bases, with 17 bases sitting between them. The CDR3 bases are TGTGCCAGCAGCTCGACTCCCCTAGGGCGGGAGCAGTACTTC. This codes for CASSSTPLGREQYF.

The chain links TRBV6-1 to TRBJ1-1, with unresolved D. Germline assignment: CDR1 MNHNS and CDR2 SASEGT. Deletions cut 7 bases from V and 0 bases from J, with 9 bases between. This CDR3 spans 13 amino acids. For the CDR3, the DNA is TGTGCCAGCATTCTTCTGGTGAACACTGAAGCTTTCTTT. Translated: CASILLVNTEAFF.

Here the CDR3 reads CASTRDRGKVEQYF. CDR3 in DNA: TGTGCCAGCACCCGGGACAGGGGGAAAGTAGAGCAGTACTTC. The gene calls are TRBV2 and TRBJ2-7, with TRBD1 identical over 11 bases. The V segment lost 7 bases and the J segment 7 bases; nucleotides outside the gene matches: 9. The CDR3 runs to 14 residues. Germline loops: CDR1 SNHLY, CDR2 FYNNEI.

As concerns this clone: The sample has other DNA sequences that encode this CDR3 too. This chain connects TRBV5-1 to TRBJ2-5; no clear D. Looked up from germline, CDR1 is SGHRS and CDR2 is YFSETQ. This CDR3 region has 13 residues. The V and J ends lost 1 base and 4 bases respectively, with 8 bases between them. As DNA, the CDR3 is TGCGCCAGCAGCTTGACGTCGTTAGAGACCCAGTACTTC. As protein: CASSLTSLETQYF.

This clone appeared a single time. This chain connects TRBV5-1 to TRBJ2-1; TRBD2 matches 7 bases. Looked up from germline, CDR1 is SGHRS and CDR2 is YFSETQ. The CDR3 covers 19 residues. V trimming: 1 base; J trimming: 4 bases; junction bases outside the gene matches: 17. The CDR3 here is CASSLKGGKGRAGYNEQFF. CDR3 DNA: TGCGCCAGCAGCTTGAAGGGCGGTAAGGGGAGGGCAGGTTACAATGAGCAGTTCTTC.